Listed below are T cell receptor beta chains from one sample, sequenced in a study of T-cell memory formation after mild COVID-19. TCRdb itself ran the 5' RACE reads through MiXCR, one entry per CDR3 protein. This table has a few hundred thousand distinct CDR3 sequences, 25% to 30% appearing once. The sequenced sample consisted of PBMCs or a T cell subset sorted from them (not recorded which). Receptors were obtained from an adult woman who had mild COVID-19 (a few samples of this study predate the infection). Cell type and time point are not known. Both conserved end residues are part of each CDR3. Each record gives: CDR3 DNA, CDR3 protein, CDR3 length, J gene, V gene, clone size, D gene. D genes are given only for firm matches. For some rows the clone size is stated as once, few or many, or as a class when expanded; others skip it.

cdr3_nt: TGTGCCAGCAGTCGCACGGGTCGGGACGAGCAGTACTTC
cdr3_aa: CASSRTGRDEQYF
cdr3_length: 13
j_call: TRBJ2-7
v_call: TRBV28
clone_size: NA
d_call: NA

cdr3_nt: TGCGCCAGCAGCCTCCCCCAGAGAACCGGGGAGCTGTTTTTT
cdr3_aa: CASSLPQRTGELFF
cdr3_length: 14
j_call: TRBJ2-2
v_call: TRBV5-1
clone_size: few
d_call: NA

cdr3_nt: TGCGCCAGCAGCCAAGGACTAGCGGGGGGCCGCACAGATACGCAGTATTTT
cdr3_aa: CASSQGLAGGRTDTQYF
cdr3_length: 17
j_call: TRBJ2-3
v_call: TRBV4-1
clone_size: NA
d_call: TRBD2

cdr3_nt: TGCAGCGTCCAGGGGGCCTCCTACGAGCAGTACTTC
cdr3_aa: CSVQGASYEQYF
cdr3_length: 12
j_call: TRBJ2-7
v_call: TRBV29-1
clone_size: NA
d_call: TRBD1

cdr3_nt: TGTGCCAGCAGCTTACAACAGGGAAGTTCACCCCTCCACTTT
cdr3_aa: CASSLQQGSSPLHF
cdr3_length: 14
j_call: TRBJ1-6
v_call: TRBV7-6
clone_size: NA
d_call: NA

cdr3_nt: TGTGCCAGCAGCTCGGGACTAGCGGGCACAGATACGCAGTATTTT
cdr3_aa: CASSSGLAGTDTQYF
cdr3_length: 15
j_call: TRBJ2-3
v_call: TRBV7-9
clone_size: many
d_call: TRBD2

cdr3_nt: TGCGCCAGCAGCCAAGATCGCGATAGCGGGAGAGAGACCCAGTACTTC
cdr3_aa: CASSQDRDSGRETQYF
cdr3_length: 16
j_call: TRBJ2-5
v_call: TRBV4-3
clone_size: few
d_call: TRBD2

cdr3_nt: TGCGCCAGCAGCTTGGTGGGATGGAGCGGGAGGGCCACAGATACGCAGTATTTT
cdr3_aa: CASSLVGWSGRATDTQYF
cdr3_length: 18
j_call: TRBJ2-3
v_call: TRBV5-1
clone_size: NA
d_call: TRBD2

cdr3_nt: TGTGCCACCAGCCGGGCGGGGGGTGAGGCCTACGAGCAGTACTTC
cdr3_aa: CATSRAGGEAYEQYF
cdr3_length: 15
j_call: TRBJ2-7
v_call: TRBV15
clone_size: NA
d_call: TRBD2

cdr3_nt: TGCGCCAGCAGCTTGGAGGGGGACTCCGTGGATACGCAGTATTTT
cdr3_aa: CASSLEGDSVDTQYF
cdr3_length: 15
j_call: TRBJ2-3
v_call: TRBV5-1
clone_size: NA
d_call: NA

cdr3_nt: TGTGCCAGCAGCGTAGCCCCAGGGAGGAACACCGGGGAGCTGTTTTTT
cdr3_aa: CASSVAPGRNTGELFF
cdr3_length: 16
j_call: TRBJ2-2
v_call: TRBV9
clone_size: once
d_call: NA

cdr3_nt: TGTGCCAGCAGCAAAAGCAGGACAGGGGGCCAATATGGCTACACCTTC
cdr3_aa: CASSKSRTGGQYGYTF
cdr3_length: 16
j_call: TRBJ1-2
v_call: TRBV7-6
clone_size: NA
d_call: TRBD1

cdr3_nt: TGTGCCAGCAGCTTAGGTGGGACTCTTCTCTACAATGAGCAGTTCTTC
cdr3_aa: CASSLGGTLLYNEQFF
cdr3_length: 16
j_call: TRBJ2-1
v_call: TRBV7-9
clone_size: once
d_call: NA

cdr3_nt: TGTGCCAGCAGCTTCTCGTCGTATGGCTACACCTTC
cdr3_aa: CASSFSSYGYTF
cdr3_length: 12
j_call: TRBJ1-2
v_call: TRBV7-2
clone_size: NA
d_call: NA

cdr3_nt: TGCGCCAGCAGCAGAACATCCGGGACAGGCGGCTCTGGAAACACCATATATTTT
cdr3_aa: CASSRTSGTGGSGNTIYF
cdr3_length: 18
j_call: TRBJ1-3
v_call: TRBV5-1
clone_size: NA
d_call: TRBD1

cdr3_nt: TGTGCCAGCAGTTACCTCCCCTTAGCGGGAGGGCCCACCGGGGAGCTGTTTTTT
cdr3_aa: CASSYLPLAGGPTGELFF
cdr3_length: 18
j_call: TRBJ2-2
v_call: TRBV6-5
clone_size: few
d_call: TRBD2

cdr3_nt: TGTGCCACCAGTGATTTTGGCAGGGCGAACACCGGGGAGCTGTTTTTT
cdr3_aa: CATSDFGRANTGELFF
cdr3_length: 16
j_call: TRBJ2-2
v_call: TRBV24-1
clone_size: NA
d_call: NA

cdr3_nt: TGCAGCGTTGAAGGACACCCGAACACTGAAGCTTTCTTT
cdr3_aa: CSVEGHPNTEAFF
cdr3_length: 13
j_call: TRBJ1-1
v_call: TRBV29-1
clone_size: few
d_call: NA

cdr3_nt: TGCGCCAGCAGCTGGGTAGCAGAAAGATCCTACGAGCAGTACTTC
cdr3_aa: CASSWVAERSYEQYF
cdr3_length: 15
j_call: TRBJ2-7
v_call: TRBV5-1
clone_size: NA
d_call: NA

cdr3_nt: TGTGCCACCAGTGATTTAGTTACCACCGGGGAGCTGTTTTTT
cdr3_aa: CATSDLVTTGELFF
cdr3_length: 14
j_call: TRBJ2-2
v_call: TRBV24-1
clone_size: NA
d_call: NA

cdr3_nt: TGCAGCGTTGATGCCGGGACCTACAATGAGCAGTTCTTC
cdr3_aa: CSVDAGTYNEQFF
cdr3_length: 13
j_call: TRBJ2-1
v_call: TRBV29-1
clone_size: few
d_call: NA

cdr3_nt: TGTGCCAGCAGCCCCGGGACGGTGGGCCAAGAGACCCAGTACTTC
cdr3_aa: CASSPGTVGQETQYF
cdr3_length: 15
j_call: TRBJ2-5
v_call: TRBV7-6
clone_size: few
d_call: NA

cdr3_nt: TGTGCCACCAGTGACCCCGGGACTAGCGTCTACAATGAGCAGTTCTTC
cdr3_aa: CATSDPGTSVYNEQFF
cdr3_length: 16
j_call: TRBJ2-1
v_call: TRBV24-1
clone_size: many
d_call: TRBD2

cdr3_nt: TGTGCCAGCAGCTTATACATTAGCAATCAGCCCCAGCATTTT
cdr3_aa: CASSLYISNQPQHF
cdr3_length: 14
j_call: TRBJ1-5
v_call: TRBV5-5
clone_size: NA
d_call: NA

cdr3_nt: TGTGCCAGCCTAGATGCGAGAAGAACTCGGGTTGAGCAGTTCTTC
cdr3_aa: CASLDARRTRVEQFF
cdr3_length: 15
j_call: TRBJ2-1
v_call: TRBV5-5
clone_size: few
d_call: NA

cdr3_nt: TGCGCCAGCAGCCAATTCCCAGCGGGGGGGGCTGCCGGGGAGCTGTTTTTT
cdr3_aa: CASSQFPAGGAAGELFF
cdr3_length: 17
j_call: TRBJ2-2
v_call: TRBV4-1
clone_size: few
d_call: TRBD2

cdr3_nt: TGTGCCAGCAGTGGGGACAGGGACGTATCTTACGAGCAGTACTTC
cdr3_aa: CASSGDRDVSYEQYF
cdr3_length: 15
j_call: TRBJ2-7
v_call: TRBV6-5
clone_size: NA
d_call: TRBD1

cdr3_nt: TGTGCCAGCAGTTACCGGGAGTCCTACGAGCAGTACTTC
cdr3_aa: CASSYRESYEQYF
cdr3_length: 13
j_call: TRBJ2-7
v_call: TRBV27
clone_size: few
d_call: NA

cdr3_nt: TGTGCCAGCAGCTTGGAGGGGGCTTGGACAGATACGCAGTATTTT
cdr3_aa: CASSLEGAWTDTQYF
cdr3_length: 15
j_call: TRBJ2-3
v_call: TRBV5-6
clone_size: NA
d_call: TRBD1

cdr3_nt: TGTGCCAGCAGCTACTCTAGCGGAGAGACCCAGTACTTC
cdr3_aa: CASSYSSGETQYF
cdr3_length: 13
j_call: TRBJ2-5
v_call: TRBV12-3/TRBV12-4
clone_size: NA
d_call: TRBD2

cdr3_nt: TGCAGCGTTGTGGGCGGGGGGGCTGATGAGCAGTTCTTC
cdr3_aa: CSVVGGGADEQFF
cdr3_length: 13
j_call: TRBJ2-1
v_call: TRBV29-1
clone_size: NA
d_call: TRBD2

cdr3_nt: TGCGCCAGCAGCTTGGCCCTGGGTAACACTGAAGCTTTCTTT
cdr3_aa: CASSLALGNTEAFF
cdr3_length: 14
j_call: TRBJ1-1
v_call: TRBV5-1
clone_size: NA
d_call: NA

cdr3_nt: TGTGCCAGCAGGAAAAGCGGGACCTCTAGCACAGATACGCAGTATTTT
cdr3_aa: CASRKSGTSSTDTQYF
cdr3_length: 16
j_call: TRBJ2-3
v_call: TRBV12-3/TRBV12-4
clone_size: few
d_call: TRBD2

cdr3_nt: TGTGCCAGCAGCTTAGAAGGGGGCACAGGTTCACCCCTCCACTTT
cdr3_aa: CASSLEGGTGSPLHF
cdr3_length: 15
j_call: TRBJ1-6
v_call: TRBV7-9
clone_size: NA
d_call: TRBD1

cdr3_nt: TGTGCTAGCAGCTCCGGACTAGCGGGAGGGACCCAGTACTTC
cdr3_aa: CASSSGLAGGTQYF
cdr3_length: 14
j_call: TRBJ2-5
v_call: TRBV7-7
clone_size: many
d_call: TRBD2

cdr3_nt: TGTGCCACCAGCAGACAGGGGGGCTCCTACAATGAGCAGTTCTTC
cdr3_aa: CATSRQGGSYNEQFF
cdr3_length: 15
j_call: TRBJ2-1
v_call: TRBV15
clone_size: few
d_call: NA

cdr3_nt: TGCGCCAGCAGTGATACAGGGGGAAACACTGAAGCTTTCTTT
cdr3_aa: CASSDTGGNTEAFF
cdr3_length: 14
j_call: TRBJ1-1
v_call: TRBV5-1
clone_size: few
d_call: TRBD1

cdr3_nt: TGTGCCAGCAGCTTAGCCGCAGCCTCCCACTATGGCTACACCTTC
cdr3_aa: CASSLAAASHYGYTF
cdr3_length: 15
j_call: TRBJ1-2
v_call: TRBV11-2
clone_size: few
d_call: NA

cdr3_nt: TGCAGTGCTAGAGCTGGGGACACCTATCAGCCCCAGCATTTT
cdr3_aa: CSARAGDTYQPQHF
cdr3_length: 14
j_call: TRBJ1-5
v_call: TRBV20-1
clone_size: NA
d_call: NA

cdr3_nt: TGTGCCAGCTCTCCTGTCCCGAGCTCCTATAATTCACCCCTCCACTTT
cdr3_aa: CASSPVPSSYNSPLHF
cdr3_length: 16
j_call: TRBJ1-6
v_call: TRBV18
clone_size: NA
d_call: NA

cdr3_nt: TGTGCCAGCAGCTTATCGGACGCGGGGCGTTATGAGCAGTTCTTC
cdr3_aa: CASSLSDAGRYEQFF
cdr3_length: 15
j_call: TRBJ2-1
v_call: TRBV7-2
clone_size: NA
d_call: NA

cdr3_nt: TGTGCCAGCAGTTACCAGCGGGGGGGTGCAGCAGATACGCAGTATTTT
cdr3_aa: CASSYQRGGAADTQYF
cdr3_length: 16
j_call: TRBJ2-3
v_call: TRBV6-5
clone_size: few
d_call: TRBD2